One and the same sample provided the 10 T cell receptor beta chains below, sequenced in a study of shared clonotypes between healthy human individuals. Produced via immunoSEQ multiplex PCR; TCRdb's table is partial and in-frame only. The repertoire includes more than 550,000 clones, 90% of them detected once, and 30% to 40% sits in the top ten. Sequenced: memory CD8+ T cells from PBMCs. The subset denotes: CD45RO+ cells pooled with CCR7-negative TemRA cells. Every receptor here comes from a man younger than 35 in good health. Some clones in this sample may be carry-over from other donors' samples.

The rearrangement links TRBV9 to TRBJ2-1, with D unclear. This CDR3 spans 13 amino acids. With 4 bases removed from V and 7 bases from J, the gap between germline ends came to 12 bases. Germline CDR1 SGDLS, CDR2 YYNGEE. The CDR3 DNA sequence: TGTGCCAGCAGCCCCCCCCGATCTAATGAGCAGTTCTTC. This translates into CASSPPRSNEQFF. The variable domain in full, with the rest retrieved from reference TRBV9 and TRBJ2-1, is DSGVTQTPKHLITATGQRVTLRCSPRSGDLSVYWYQQSLDQGLQFLIQYYNGEERAKGNILERFSAQQFPDLHSELNLSSLELGDSALYFCASSPPRSNEQFFGPGTRLTVL.

The rearrangement joins TRBV6-9 to TRBJ1-1; TRBD1 agrees at 8 bases. With 8 bases clipped from V and 3 bases from J, the junction kept 5 bases outside the gene matches. This CDR3 has 13 residues. Germline assignment: CDR1 MNHGY and CDR2 SVAAGI. The CDR3 protein is CASDDRGYTEAFF. For the CDR3, the DNA is TGTGCCAGCGATGACAGGGGATACACTGAAGCTTTCTTT.

The rearrangement joins TRBV7-9 to TRBJ2-7; the match to TRBD2 covers 8 bases. The CDR3 contains 15 residues. V shed 5 bases and J 2 bases; nucleotides not matched to a gene: 8. The germline gives CDR1 SEHNR, CDR2 FQNEAQ (reference sequence). The CDR3 DNA sequence: TGTGCCAGCAGCCCCCCGGCCGGGAGGGCCTACGAGCAGTACTTC. Translation gives CASSPPAGRAYEQYF. Filled out from reference TRBV7-9 and TRBJ2-7, the complete variable domain reads DTGVSQNPRHKITKRGQNVTFRCDPISEHNRLYWYRQTLGQGPEFLTYFQNEAQLEKSRLLSDRFSAERPKGSFSTLEIQRTEQGDSAMYLCASSPPAGRAYEQYFGPGTRLTVT.

The gene calls are TRBV4-3 and TRBJ2-1; D is uncertain. Germline values: CDR1 LGHNA, CDR2 YSLEER. Trimming left V 0 bases short and J 0 bases short, with 12 bases between. The CDR3 contains 17 residues. The CDR3: CASSQDSPRSSYNEQFF. CDR3 sequence (DNA): TGCGCCAGCAGCCAAGATTCCCCCAGGAGCTCCTACAATGAGCAGTTCTTC.

V and J are TRBV29-1 and TRBJ2-3; the D is unclear. The CDR3 runs to 12 residues. Looked up from germline, CDR1 is SQVTM and CDR2 is ANQGSEA. V lost 4 bases, J lost 6 bases, and 11 bases lay in between. In DNA, the CDR3 is TGCAGCGTTGGTGTACCTTTGGATACGCAGTATTTT. Protein product: CSVGVPLDTQYF.

This chain joins TRBV6-1 and TRBJ2-7, with 9 bases identical to TRBD1. CDR1 is MNHNS and CDR2 is SASEGT in the germline V gene. After removal of 6 bases from V and 3 bases from J, the junction contained 6 bases not matched to a gene. This CDR3 contains 14 residues. The CDR3 is CASRVRQGVYEQYF. The DNA for the CDR3 is TGTGCCAGCAGAGTAAGACAGGGGGTCTACGAGCAGTACTTC.

A few counts support this clone. The chain uses TRBV27 and TRBJ1-1; D is unclear. Germline CDR1 is MNHEY and CDR2 is SMNVEV (reference sequence). This CDR3 has 13 residues. V lost 3 bases and J 0 bases, leaving 5 bases between the germline ends. The CDR3 coding sequence is TGTGCCAGCAGTTTGCAGATGAACACTGAAGCTTTCTTT. It translates to CASSLQMNTEAFF.

The chain joins TRBV28 to TRBJ2-5, with D maybe TRBD1 (5 bases). The J call is uncertain, as TRBJ2-7 better fits the DNA end. Germline assignment: CDR1 MDHEN and CDR2 SYDVKM. The CDR3 sequence is 14 residues long. CDR3 coding DNA: TGTGCCAGCAGTTTATCGGACAACGCCTACGAGCAGTACTTC. It is translated as CASSLSDNAYEQYF.

The V call is TRBV21-1, the J call TRBJ2-7; TRBD1 was called by the table and not checked on the DNA. TRBV21-1 is designated a pseudogene. The CDR3 consists of 15 residues. The CDR3 coding sequence is TGTGCCAGCAACCCCTATGAGACAGGGGTCTACGAGCAGTACTTC. As protein: CASNPYETGVYEQYF.

The J gene is TRBJ2-7, the V gene TRBV11-3; D not certain. Germline V gene lookup returns CDR1 SGHNT and CDR2 YENEEA. The V and J ends lost 3 bases and 5 bases respectively, with 20 bases between them. The CDR3 is made up of 16 amino acids. The CDR3: CASSLDPTQLLHEQYF. Written as DNA, the CDR3 is TGTGCCAGCAGCTTGGACCCAACTCAACTCCTCCACGAGCAGTACTTC.